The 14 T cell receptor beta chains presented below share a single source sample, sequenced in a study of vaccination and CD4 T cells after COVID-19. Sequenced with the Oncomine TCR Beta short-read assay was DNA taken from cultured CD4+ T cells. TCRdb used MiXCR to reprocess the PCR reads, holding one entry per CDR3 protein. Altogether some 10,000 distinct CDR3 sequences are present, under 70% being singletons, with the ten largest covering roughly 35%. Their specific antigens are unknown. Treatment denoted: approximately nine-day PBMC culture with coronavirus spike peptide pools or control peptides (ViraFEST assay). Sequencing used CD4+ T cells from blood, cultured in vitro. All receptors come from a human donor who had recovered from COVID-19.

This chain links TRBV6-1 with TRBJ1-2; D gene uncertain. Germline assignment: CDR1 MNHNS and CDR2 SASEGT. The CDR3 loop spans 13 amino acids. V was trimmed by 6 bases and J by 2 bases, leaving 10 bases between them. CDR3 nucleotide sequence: TGTGCCAGCAGCCCTGCGGTCAACTATGGCTACACCTTC. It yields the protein CASSPAVNYGYTF.

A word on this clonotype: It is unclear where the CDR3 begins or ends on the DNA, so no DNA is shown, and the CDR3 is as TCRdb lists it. The chain's CDR3 is CACSAGGGYEQYF. The V call is TRBV5-4, the J call TRBJ2-7; the table's D call TRBD2 went unverified against the DNA. The CDR3 sequence runs 13 residues, both termini included. Germline-derived CDR1 and CDR2 are SGHNT and YYREEE (reference sequence).

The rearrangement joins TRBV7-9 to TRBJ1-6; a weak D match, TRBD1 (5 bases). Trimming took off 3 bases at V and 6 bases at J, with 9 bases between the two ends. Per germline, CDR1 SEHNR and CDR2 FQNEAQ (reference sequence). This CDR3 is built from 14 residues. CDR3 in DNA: TGTGCCAGCAGCTTGGGGGGGGTTAATTCACCCCTCCACTTT. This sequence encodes CASSLGGVNSPLHF. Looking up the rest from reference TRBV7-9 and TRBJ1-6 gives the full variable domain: DTGVSQNPRHKITKRGQNVTFRCDPISEHNRLYWYRQTLGQGPEFLTYFQNEAQLEKSRLLSDRFSAERPKGSFSTLEIQRTEQGDSAMYLCASSLGGVNSPLHFGNGTRLTVT.

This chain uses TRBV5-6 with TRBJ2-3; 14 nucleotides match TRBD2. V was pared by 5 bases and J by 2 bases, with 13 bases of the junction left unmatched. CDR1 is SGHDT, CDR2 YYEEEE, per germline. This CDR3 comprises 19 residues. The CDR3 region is CASRPAWTSGGSFTDTQYF. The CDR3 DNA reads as TGTGCCAGCAGACCCGCTTGGACTAGCGGGGGGTCCTTCACAGATACGCAGTATTTT.

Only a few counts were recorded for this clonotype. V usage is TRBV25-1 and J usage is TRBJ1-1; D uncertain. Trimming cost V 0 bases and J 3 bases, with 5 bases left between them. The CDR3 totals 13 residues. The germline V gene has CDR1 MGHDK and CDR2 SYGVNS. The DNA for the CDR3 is TGTGCCAGCAGTGAATATTCAGACACTGAAGCTTTCTTT. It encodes CASSEYSDTEAFF.

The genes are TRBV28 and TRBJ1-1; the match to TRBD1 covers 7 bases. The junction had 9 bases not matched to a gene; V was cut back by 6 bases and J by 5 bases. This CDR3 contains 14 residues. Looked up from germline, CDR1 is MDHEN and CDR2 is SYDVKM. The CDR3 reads CASSNTGDWTEAFF. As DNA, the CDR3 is TGTGCCAGCAGCAATACAGGGGATTGGACTGAAGCTTTCTTT.

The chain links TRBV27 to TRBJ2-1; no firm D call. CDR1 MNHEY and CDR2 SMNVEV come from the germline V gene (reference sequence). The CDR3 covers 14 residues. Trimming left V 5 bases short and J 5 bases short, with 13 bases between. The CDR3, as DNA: TGTGCCAGCAGTCTGATGCCCTGGCACAATGAGCAGTTCTTC. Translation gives CASSLMPWHNEQFF.

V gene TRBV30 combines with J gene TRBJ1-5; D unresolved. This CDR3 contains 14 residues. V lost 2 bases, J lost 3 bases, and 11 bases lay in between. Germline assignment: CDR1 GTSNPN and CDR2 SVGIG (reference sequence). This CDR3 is CAWSSDWNNQPQHF. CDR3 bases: TGTGCCTGGAGTTCCGACTGGAACAATCAGCCCCAGCATTTT. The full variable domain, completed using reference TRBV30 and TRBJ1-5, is SQTIHQWPATLVQPVGSPLSLECTVEGTSNPNLYWYRQAAGRGLQLLFYSVGIGQISSEVPQNLSASRPQDRQFILSSKKLLLSDSGFYLCAWSSDWNNQPQHFGDGTRLSIL.

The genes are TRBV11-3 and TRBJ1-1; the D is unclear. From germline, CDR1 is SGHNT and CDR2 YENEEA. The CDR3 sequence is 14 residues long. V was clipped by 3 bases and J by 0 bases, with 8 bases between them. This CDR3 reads CASSFSSMNTEAFF. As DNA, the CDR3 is TGTGCCAGCAGCTTTAGCAGTATGAACACTGAAGCTTTCTTT.

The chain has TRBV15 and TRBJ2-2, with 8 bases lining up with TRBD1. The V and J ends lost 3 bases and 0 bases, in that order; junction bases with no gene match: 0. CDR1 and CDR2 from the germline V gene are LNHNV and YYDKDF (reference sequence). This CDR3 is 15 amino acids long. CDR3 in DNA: TGTGCCACCAGCAGGGACAGGGCGAACACCGGGGAGCTGTTTTTT. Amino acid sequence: CATSRDRANTGELFF.

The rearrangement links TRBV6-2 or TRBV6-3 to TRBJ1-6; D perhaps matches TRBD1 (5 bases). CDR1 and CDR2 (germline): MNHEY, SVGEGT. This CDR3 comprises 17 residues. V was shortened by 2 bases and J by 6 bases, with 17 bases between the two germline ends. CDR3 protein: CASSYHTGTRGNSPLHF. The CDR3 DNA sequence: TGTGCCAGCAGTTACCACACAGGCACGAGGGGTAATTCACCCCTCCACTTT.

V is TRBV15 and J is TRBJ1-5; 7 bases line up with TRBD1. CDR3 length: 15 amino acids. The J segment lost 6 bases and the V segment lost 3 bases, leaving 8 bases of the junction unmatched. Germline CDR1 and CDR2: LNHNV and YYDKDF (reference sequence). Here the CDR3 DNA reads TGTGCCACCAGCAGTGGACAGGTCCTCAGTCAGCCCCAGCATTTT. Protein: CATSSGQVLSQPQHF.

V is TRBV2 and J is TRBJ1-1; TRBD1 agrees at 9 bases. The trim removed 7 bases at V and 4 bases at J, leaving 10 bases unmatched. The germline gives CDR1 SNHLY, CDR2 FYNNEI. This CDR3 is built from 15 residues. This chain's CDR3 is CASTQTRTGVTEAFF. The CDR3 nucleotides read TGTGCCAGCACCCAAACCCGGACAGGGGTCACTGAAGCTTTCTTT.

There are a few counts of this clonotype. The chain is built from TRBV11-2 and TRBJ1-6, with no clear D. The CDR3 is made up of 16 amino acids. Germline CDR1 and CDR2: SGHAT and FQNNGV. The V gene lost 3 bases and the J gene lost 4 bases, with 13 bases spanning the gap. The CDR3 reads CASSFGWALYNSPLHF. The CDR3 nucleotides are TGTGCCAGCAGCTTCGGTTGGGCACTTTATAATTCACCCCTCCACTTT.